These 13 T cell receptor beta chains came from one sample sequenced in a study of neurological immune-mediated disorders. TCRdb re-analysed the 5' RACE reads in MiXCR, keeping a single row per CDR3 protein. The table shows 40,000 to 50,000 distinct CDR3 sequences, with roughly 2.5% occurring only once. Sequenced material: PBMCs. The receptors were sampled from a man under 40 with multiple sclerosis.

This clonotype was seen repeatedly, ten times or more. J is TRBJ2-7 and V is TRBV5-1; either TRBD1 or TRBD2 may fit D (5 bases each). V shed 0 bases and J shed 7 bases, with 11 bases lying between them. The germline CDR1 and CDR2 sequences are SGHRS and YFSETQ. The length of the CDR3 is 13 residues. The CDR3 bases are TGCGCCAGCAGCTTGGGAGGGGCGAGGGAGCAGTACTTC. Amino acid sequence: CASSLGGAREQYF.

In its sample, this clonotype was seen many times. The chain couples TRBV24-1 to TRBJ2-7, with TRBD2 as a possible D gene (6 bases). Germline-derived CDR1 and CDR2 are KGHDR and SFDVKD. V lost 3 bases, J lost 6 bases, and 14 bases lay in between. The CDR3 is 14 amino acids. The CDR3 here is CATSDPGTWLEQYF. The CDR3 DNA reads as TGTGCCACCAGTGATCCCGGGACTTGGCTCGAGCAGTACTTC.

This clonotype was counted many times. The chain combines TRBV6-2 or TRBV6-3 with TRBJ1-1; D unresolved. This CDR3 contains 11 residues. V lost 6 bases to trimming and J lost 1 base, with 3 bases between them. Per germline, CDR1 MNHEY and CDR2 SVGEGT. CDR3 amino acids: CASRQNTEAFF. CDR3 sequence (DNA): TGTGCCAGCAGACAGAACACTGAAGCTTTCTTT.

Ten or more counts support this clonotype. CDR3 bases: TGCAGTGCTAGAGGAGATAGAGGGACACAGAAAACTTACACCTTC. This gives the protein CSARGDRGTQKTYTF. The chain combines TRBV20-1 with TRBJ1-2; D is possibly TRBD1 (6 bases). The ends were cut back, 1 base at V and 11 bases at J, with 23 bases in the middle. The CDR3 contains 15 residues. Germline assignment: CDR1 DFQATT and CDR2 SNEGSKA (reference sequence).

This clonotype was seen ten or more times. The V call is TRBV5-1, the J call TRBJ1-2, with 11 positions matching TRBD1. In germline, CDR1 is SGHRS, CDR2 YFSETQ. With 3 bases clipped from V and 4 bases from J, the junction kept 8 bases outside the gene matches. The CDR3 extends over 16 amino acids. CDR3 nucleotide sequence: TGCGCCAGCAGCTCGCCGGGACAGGGGGATTTCTATGGCTACACCTTC. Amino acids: CASSSPGQGDFYGYTF.

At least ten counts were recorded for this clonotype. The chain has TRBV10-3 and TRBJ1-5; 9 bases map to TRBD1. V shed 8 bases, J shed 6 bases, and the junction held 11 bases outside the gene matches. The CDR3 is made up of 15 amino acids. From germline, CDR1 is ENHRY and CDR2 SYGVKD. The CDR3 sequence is CAIGADRGVGQPQHF. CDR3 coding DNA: TGTGCCATCGGCGCAGACAGGGGGGTCGGTCAGCCCCAGCATTTT.

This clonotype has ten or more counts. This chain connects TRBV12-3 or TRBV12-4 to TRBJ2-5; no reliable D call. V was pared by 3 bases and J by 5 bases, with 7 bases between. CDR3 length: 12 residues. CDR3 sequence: CASSFSWETQYF. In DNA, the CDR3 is TGTGCCAGCAGTTTTAGTTGGGAGACCCAGTACTTC.

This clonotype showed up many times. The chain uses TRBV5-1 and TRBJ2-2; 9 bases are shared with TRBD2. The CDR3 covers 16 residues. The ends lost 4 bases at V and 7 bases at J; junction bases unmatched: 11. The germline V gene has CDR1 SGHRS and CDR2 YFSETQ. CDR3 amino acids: CASSTRVAGEIGELFF. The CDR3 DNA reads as TGCGCCAGCAGCACCCGGGTAGCGGGAGAAATCGGGGAGCTGTTTTTT.

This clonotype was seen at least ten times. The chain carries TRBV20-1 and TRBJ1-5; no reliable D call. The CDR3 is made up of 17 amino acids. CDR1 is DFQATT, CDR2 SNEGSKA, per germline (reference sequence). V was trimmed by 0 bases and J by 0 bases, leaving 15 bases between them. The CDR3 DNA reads TGCAGTGCTAGAGATAAGGCAGCCCGTTATAGCAATCAGCCCCAGCATTTT. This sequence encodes CSARDKAARYSNQPQHF.

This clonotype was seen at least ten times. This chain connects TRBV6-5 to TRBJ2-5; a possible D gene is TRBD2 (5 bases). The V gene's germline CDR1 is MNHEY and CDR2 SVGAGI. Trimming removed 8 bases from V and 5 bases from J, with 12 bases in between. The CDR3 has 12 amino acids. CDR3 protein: CASGETTETQYF. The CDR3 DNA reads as TGTGCCAGCGGGGAGACTACGGAGACCCAGTACTTC.

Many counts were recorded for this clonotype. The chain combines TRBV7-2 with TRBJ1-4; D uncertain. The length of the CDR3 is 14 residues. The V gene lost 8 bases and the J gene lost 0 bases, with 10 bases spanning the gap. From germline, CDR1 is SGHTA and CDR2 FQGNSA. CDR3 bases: TGTGCCAGCGGAAAACATGCAACTAATGAAAAACTGTTTTTT. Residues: CASGKHATNEKLFF. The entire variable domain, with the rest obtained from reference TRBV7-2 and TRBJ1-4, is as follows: GAGVSQSPSNKVTEKGKDVELRCDPISGHTALYWYRQSLGQGLEFLIYFQGNSAPDKSGLPSDRFSAERTGGSVSTLTIQRTQQEDSAVYLCASGKHATNEKLFFGSGTQLSVL.

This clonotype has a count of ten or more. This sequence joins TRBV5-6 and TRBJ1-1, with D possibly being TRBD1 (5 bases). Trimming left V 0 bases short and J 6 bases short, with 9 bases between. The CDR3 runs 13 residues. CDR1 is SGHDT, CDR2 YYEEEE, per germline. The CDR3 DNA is TGTGCCAGCAGCTTGGGGAGGGGCGCTGAAGCTTTCTTT. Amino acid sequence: CASSLGRGAEAFF.

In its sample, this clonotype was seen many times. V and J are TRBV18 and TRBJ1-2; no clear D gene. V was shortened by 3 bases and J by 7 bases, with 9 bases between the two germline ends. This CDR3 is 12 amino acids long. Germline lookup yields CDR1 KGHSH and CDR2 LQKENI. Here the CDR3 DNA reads TGTGCCAGCTCACCCCGAGAGCTTGGCTACACCTTC. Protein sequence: CASSPRELGYTF.